This TCR beta chain is from a study of cytomegalovirus exposure and HLA in healthy donors. A multiplex PCR was run with 60 Vbeta primers and 13 Jbeta primers. Generated by immunoSEQ multiplex PCR, the TCRdb table keeps only in-frame clones and is missing some. This sample yields about 170,000 clones, of which approximately 84% are seen a single time; roughly 4.7% belongs to the top ten. Looked up from germline, CDR1 is MGHRA and CDR2 is YSYEKL. The CDR3 is 15 residues long. Trimming stripped 8 bases from V and 7 bases from J, with 24 bases between. The sample was PBMCs. This sequence was found in a woman aged 50 to 65 in good health and CMV-seropositive. V gene TRBV4-1 combines with J gene TRBJ2-7; D is perhaps TRBD1 (5 bases). The CDR3 region has the DNA TGCGCCAGCGGCCTAGTAGGGGCCCCTTTGGATGAGCAGTACTTC. Protein sequence: CASGLVGAPLDEQYF.